The T cell receptor (beta chain) under discussion was sequenced for a study of shared clonotypes between healthy human individuals. Study findings and constraints: Clonotype sharing levels among donors were expected to vary with sequencing depth.

With respect to this clone: The antigen remains undetermined.

The length of the CDR3 is 13 residues. Germline values: CDR1 MGHRA, CDR2 YSYEKL. V was shortened by 2 bases and J by 4 bases, with 8 bases between the two germline ends. Assay used: immunoSEQ multiplex PCR; TCRdb lists only in-frame clones, some missing. The data show roughly 2,500,000 clones, with over 85% seen just once and approximately 0.35% held by the top ten. This TCR was sampled from a man younger than 35 in good health. Some clones in this sample may be carry-over from other donors' samples. This chain uses TRBV4-1 with TRBJ1-1; D is possibly TRBD1 (5 bases). The specimen was naive CD4+ T cells from PBMCs. Documented subset: CD45RA+ positively selected. CDR3 protein: CASSQYRSTEAFF. In DNA form, the CDR3 reads TGCGCCAGCAGCCAATACAGGAGCACTGAAGCTTTCTTT.